Each of the 31 T cell receptor beta chains below was sequenced from the same sample in a study of shared clonotypes between healthy human individuals. Method: immunoSEQ multiplex PCR; TCRdb's copy keeps in-frame clones and lacks some. This repertoire shows 2 million to 2.5 million clones, about 92% found once; its top ten account for about 0.39%. The sample consisted of naive CD4+ T cells from PBMCs. The subset here: CD45RA+ positively selected. The receptors originated from a man aged 18 to 29 in good health. Some clones in this sample may be carry-over from other donors' samples.

This chain links TRBV28 with TRBJ1-1; D call uncertain. Germline assignment: CDR1 MDHEN and CDR2 SYDVKM. The V and J ends lost 8 bases and 4 bases respectively, with 11 bases between them. There are 12 residues in the CDR3. DNA of the CDR3: TGTGCCAGCCGGGCCCCGGGCACTGAAGCTTTCTTT. It is translated as CASRAPGTEAFF. The whole variable domain, filled in from reference TRBV28 and TRBJ1-1, reads DVKVTQSSRYLVKRTGEKVFLECVQDMDHENMFWYRQDPGLGLRLIYFSYDVKMKEKGDIPEGYSVSREKKERFSLILESASTNQTSMYLCASRAPGTEAFFGQGTRLTVV.

This clone was detected only once. The V call is TRBV7-2, the J call TRBJ1-2; tentative D call: TRBD1 (5 bases). Germline V gives CDR1 SGHTA, CDR2 FQGNSA. The CDR3 length is 14 residues. Trimming pared 5 bases from V and 6 bases from J, leaving 16 bases between. In DNA, the CDR3 is TGTGCCAGCAGCGTCGGACTCGGGACTCATGGCTACACCTTC. Its translation: CASSVGLGTHGYTF.

This chain joins TRBV11-2 and TRBJ1-2; D possibly corresponds to TRBD1 (5 bases). Germline lookup yields CDR1 SGHAT and CDR2 FQNNGV. CDR3 length: 16 residues. The V gene lost 2 bases and the J gene lost 8 bases, with 21 bases spanning the gap. CDR3 in amino acids: CASSLSLAAIQEGYTF. CDR3 bases: TGTGCCAGCAGCTTATCGTTGGCGGCGATACAGGAGGGCTACACCTTC.

The chain carries TRBV19 and TRBJ1-5, with 9 positions matching TRBD1. Germline CDR1 is LNHDA and CDR2 is SQIVND (reference sequence). The CDR3 totals 15 residues. Trimming removed 1 base from V and 7 bases from J; junction bases left unmatched: 5. The CDR3 spells CASSIGGQGRQPQHF. The CDR3 DNA reads TGTGCCAGTAGTATAGGGGGACAGGGACGCCAGCCCCAGCATTTT.

The chain uses TRBV5-1 and TRBJ2-7, with D unclear. The V gene lost 4 bases and the J gene lost 0 bases, with 14 bases spanning the gap. This CDR3 has 15 amino acids. Germline V gene lookup returns CDR1 SGHRS and CDR2 YFSETQ. The CDR3 region is CASSDQEGFSYEQYF. CDR3 DNA sequence: TGCGCCAGCAGCGACCAGGAAGGATTCTCCTACGAGCAGTACTTC.

CDR3: CASSQDPRVWTEAFF. DNA for the CDR3: TGCGCCAGCAGCCAAGATCCCAGGGTTTGGACTGAAGCTTTCTTT. V is TRBV4-3 and J is TRBJ1-1, with TRBD1 as a possible D gene (5 bases). There are 15 residues in the CDR3. Trimming took 0 bases from V and 5 from J, leaving 13 bases between them. Germline V lookup: CDR1 LGHNA, CDR2 YSLEER.

This chain joins TRBV27 and TRBJ2-4, with D perhaps matching TRBD1 (6 bases). V was clipped by 6 bases and J by 0 bases, with 15 bases between them. Germline V CDR1 and CDR2: MNHEY, SMNVEV (reference sequence). This CDR3 region has 16 residues. CDR3 in amino acids: CASSPLTGLAKNIQYF. CDR3 sequence (DNA): TGTGCCAGCAGCCCATTGACAGGTCTAGCCAAAAACATTCAGTACTTC.

V usage is TRBV5-1 and J usage is TRBJ1-2, with D unclear. Trimming left V 0 bases short and J 5 bases short, with 11 bases between. CDR3 length equals 14 residues. Germline V gene sequence: CDR1 SGHRS, CDR2 YFSETQ. CDR3 loop: CASSLELGQYGYTF. The CDR3 nucleotides read TGCGCCAGCAGCTTGGAACTAGGGCAGTATGGCTACACCTTC.

The J gene is TRBJ2-2, the V gene TRBV2, with TRBD1 identical over 7 bases. CDR3 size: 15 residues. Germline CDR1 SNHLY, CDR2 FYNNEI. The V and J ends lost 7 bases and 5 bases, in that order; junction bases with no gene match: 10. CDR3 loop: CASTATGVVTGELFF. The CDR3 bases are TGTGCCAGCACAGCCACAGGGGTAGTTACCGGGGAGCTGTTTTTT.

The chain is built from TRBV27 and TRBJ2-3, with TRBD2 identical over 8 bases. The germline V gene has CDR1 MNHEY and CDR2 SMNVEV (reference sequence). There are 15 residues in the CDR3. J was trimmed by 4 bases and V by 4 bases; bases with no gene match: 7. The CDR3 coding sequence is TGTGCCAGCAGTTACCTAGCGGGTTTGGCAGATACGCAGTATTTT. Amino acid sequence: CASSYLAGLADTQYF.

The rearrangement joins TRBV5-6 to TRBJ1-1, with D possibly being TRBD1 (5 bases). There are 15 residues in the CDR3. The V end lost 4 bases, the J end lost 2 bases, and 15 bases lay between the germline ends. Germline V gene lookup returns CDR1 SGHDT and CDR2 YYEEEE. CDR3 in amino acids: CASSILGVPNTEAFF. CDR3 nucleotides: TGTGCCAGCAGCATCCTAGGGGTCCCCAACACTGAAGCTTTCTTT.

This chain joins TRBV2 and TRBJ1-4, with 8 bases fitting TRBD1. Trimming removed 6 bases from V and 8 bases from J; junction bases left unmatched: 8. CDR3 length equals 14 residues. Germline-derived CDR1 and CDR2 are SNHLY and FYNNEI. Here the CDR3 DNA reads TGTGCCAGCAGCAACAGGGGGGATCGAGAAAAACTGTTTTTT. It codes for CASSNRGDREKLFF.

This clone was recorded only once. The chain employs TRBV27 and TRBJ2-6; the D gene is possibly TRBD1 (6 bases). Trimming stripped 5 bases from V and 4 bases from J, with 21 bases between. CDR1 MNHEY and CDR2 SMNVEV come from the germline V gene (reference sequence). CDR3 length equals 18 residues. The CDR3 DNA is TGTGCCAGCAGTCCAAATTCAAGAACAGGGCCCGGGGCCAACGTCCTGACTTTC. It yields the protein CASSPNSRTGPGANVLTF. The full variable domain, rest sourced from reference TRBV27 and TRBJ2-6, is EAQVTQNPRYLITVTGKKLTVTCSQNMNHEYMSWYRQDPGLGLRQIYYSMNVEVTDKGDVPEGYKVSRKEKRNFPLILESPSPNQTSLYFCASSPNSRTGPGANVLTFGAGSRLTVL.

This chain uses TRBV2 with TRBJ1-3; 7 bases are a match to TRBD1. Germline V gene data show CDR1 as SNHLY and CDR2 as FYNNEI. After removal of 5 bases from V and 4 bases from J, the junction contained 20 bases not matched to a gene. The length of the CDR3 is 19 residues. CDR3 in amino acids: CASSPPKGPGQPSGNTIYF. The CDR3 region has the DNA TGTGCCAGCAGTCCGCCCAAGGGGCCGGGACAGCCTTCAGGAAACACCATATATTTT. The whole variable domain, filled in from reference TRBV2 and TRBJ1-3, reads EPEVTQTPSHQVTQMGQEVILRCVPISNHLYFYWYRQILGQKVEFLVSFYNNEISEKSEIFDDQFSVERPDGSNFTLKIRSTKLEDSAMYFCASSPPKGPGQPSGNTIYFGEGSWLTVV.

This chain connects TRBV6-6 to TRBJ2-2; TRBD1 matches at 7 bases. Germline CDR1 and CDR2: MNHNY and SVGAGI (reference sequence). The CDR3 spans 13 residues. V was clipped by 6 bases and J by 6 bases; unmatched bases: 4. The CDR3 here is CASSRQGSGELFF. The DNA of the CDR3 is TGTGCCAGCAGCCGACAGGGTTCCGGGGAGCTGTTTTTT.

This clone has only one observation. The chain joins TRBV13 to TRBJ2-6; D perhaps matches TRBD1 (5 bases). There are 15 residues in the CDR3. Germline CDR1 is PRHDT and CDR2 is FYEKMQ (reference sequence). Deletions cut 4 bases from V and 4 bases from J, with 11 bases between. The CDR3 DNA is TGTGCCAGCAGCTCAGGGCCCTCCGGGGCCAACGTCCTGACTTTC. This sequence encodes CASSSGPSGANVLTF.

As to this clone: Other DNA sequences of this sample code for an identical CDR3. This sequence joins TRBV7-9 and TRBJ1-2; D gene ambiguous. This CDR3 has 12 residues. Germline values: CDR1 SEHNR, CDR2 FQNEAQ (reference sequence). The V and J ends lost 1 base and 4 bases respectively, with 4 bases between them. The CDR3 region is CASSLEGYGYTF. The DNA for the CDR3 is TGTGCCAGCAGCTTAGAAGGCTATGGCTACACCTTC.

The chain couples TRBV11-3 to TRBJ2-5, with D possibly matching TRBD1 (6 bases). Trimming stripped 1 base from V and 5 bases from J, with 20 bases between. This CDR3 spans 17 amino acids. The germline CDR1 and CDR2 sequences are SGHNT and YENEEA. The CDR3 bases are TGTGCCAGCAGCTTAGGCCAGGACAGAGGTGAACGGGAGACCCAGTACTTC. It translates to CASSLGQDRGERETQYF. Full variable domain (remainder filled in from reference TRBV11-3 and TRBJ2-5): EAGVVQSPRYKIIEKKQPVAFWCNPISGHNTLYWYLQNLGQGPELLIRYENEEAVDDSQLPKDRFSAERLKGVDSTLKIQPAELGDSAVYLCASSLGQDRGERETQYFGPGTRLLVL.

With respect to this clone: Different DNA sequences within this sample yield the same CDR3. This chain joins TRBV25-1 and TRBJ1-4, with 10 positions matching TRBD1. The germline V gene has CDR1 MGHDK and CDR2 SYGVNS. The CDR3 spans 15 residues. J gave up 6 bases and V 2 bases, and 3 bases lay outside the gene matches. The CDR3 reads CASSEPGQGDEKLFF. In DNA, the CDR3 is TGTGCCAGCAGTGAACCAGGACAGGGGGATGAAAAACTGTTTTTT.

This chain links TRBV29-1 with TRBJ2-5; TRBD1 matches at 8 bases. The CDR3 has 12 residues. CDR1 is SQVTM, CDR2 ANQGSEA, per germline. Trimming cost V 7 bases and J 2 bases; bases outside gene matches: 3. The CDR3 is CSGGTGQETQYF. The CDR3 nucleotides read TGCAGCGGTGGGACAGGACAAGAGACCCAGTACTTC.

This chain uses TRBV7-2 with TRBJ1-1; 7 bases align to TRBD1. The V gene's germline CDR1 is SGHTA and CDR2 FQGNSA. The ends lost 5 bases at V and 1 base at J; junction bases unmatched: 13. The CDR3 contains 17 residues. The CDR3 is CASSRRGDSLGNTEAFF. The CDR3 nucleotides are TGTGCCAGCAGCCGCCGGGGGGACAGCTTAGGGAACACTGAAGCTTTCTTT.

The chain uses TRBV9 and TRBJ1-1; tentatively, D is TRBD1 (6 bases). The ends were cut back, 1 base at V and 4 bases at J, with 8 bases in the middle. The germline CDR1 and CDR2 sequences are SGDLS and YYNGEE. This CDR3 is 13 amino acids long. This chain's CDR3 is CASSVRTATEAFF. In DNA, the CDR3 is TGTGCCAGCAGCGTACGGACAGCCACTGAAGCTTTCTTT.

The gene calls are TRBV30 and TRBJ2-7, with 13 bases identical to TRBD2. V lost 2 bases and J lost 3; bases outside the gene matches: 16. This CDR3 is built from 19 residues. Germline V CDR1 and CDR2: GTSNPN, SVGIG (reference sequence). The chain's CDR3 is CAWSPLGTGRLAGGYEQYF. CDR3 coding DNA: TGTGCCTGGAGTCCCCTCGGGACGGGGAGACTAGCGGGAGGCTACGAGCAGTACTTC.

The chain carries TRBV9 and TRBJ2-1, with TRBD2 matching 8 bases. V trimming: 0 bases; J trimming: 4 bases; junction bases outside the gene matches: 18. This CDR3 contains 20 residues. The V gene's germline CDR1 is SGDLS and CDR2 YYNGEE. CDR3 protein: CASSVAKKGREERGYNEQFF. CDR3 DNA sequence: TGTGCCAGCAGCGTAGCAAAGAAAGGGAGGGAGGAGCGGGGGTACAATGAGCAGTTCTTC.

The DNA for the CDR3 is TGTGCCAGCAGCTTGTTTGTGACCTCCTACGAGCAGTACTTC. Its translation: CASSLFVTSYEQYF. The chain has TRBV5-5 and TRBJ2-7; the D is unclear. The CDR3 extends over 14 amino acids. The ends were cut back, 1 base at V and 0 bases at J, with 8 bases in the middle. CDR1 is SGHKS, CDR2 YYEKEE, per germline (reference sequence).

This clone came up once. The rearrangement links TRBV7-8 to TRBJ2-7; 8 bases fit TRBD1. The CDR3 extends over 15 amino acids. Germline loops: CDR1 SGHVS, CDR2 FQNEAQ. The V and J ends lost 5 bases and 1 base, in that order; junction bases with no gene match: 7. The CDR3 here is CASSLYRTGSYEQYF. The DNA of the CDR3 is TGTGCCAGCAGCCTCTACCGGACAGGGTCCTACGAGCAGTACTTC.

The V and J genes are TRBV7-2 and TRBJ1-2, with D possibly being TRBD1 (5 bases). Per the germline V gene, CDR1 is SGHTA and CDR2 is FQGNSA. This CDR3 has 16 residues. V lost 3 bases, J lost 0 bases, and 14 bases lay in between. This CDR3 reads CASSFSRDLANYGYTF. CDR3 DNA: TGTGCCAGCAGCTTTAGCCGGGACCTAGCTAACTATGGCTACACCTTC.

The chain joins TRBV6-1 to TRBJ1-2; D gene ambiguous. The length of the CDR3 is 13 residues. Germline V lookup: CDR1 MNHNS, CDR2 SASEGT. V lost 7 bases to trimming and J lost 7 bases, with 16 bases between them. This chain's CDR3 is CASTWQERRGYTF. The CDR3 DNA follows: TGTGCCAGCACATGGCAAGAACGACGTGGCTACACCTTC.

V is TRBV5-6 and J is TRBJ2-5, with D maybe TRBD1 (5 bases). This CDR3 spans 14 amino acids. Germline V gene data show CDR1 as SGHDT and CDR2 as YYEEEE. Trimming removed 4 bases at V and 7 bases at J, with 17 bases between. In DNA form, the CDR3 reads TGTGCCAGCAGCCTGAGGCAGGGAACGGGGACCCAGTACTTC. Translating it yields CASSLRQGTGTQYF.

The chain recombines TRBV5-1 with TRBJ2-7; D might be TRBD2 (6 bases). This CDR3 region has 14 residues. Germline V gives CDR1 SGHRS, CDR2 YFSETQ. Trimming stripped 3 bases from V and 2 bases from J, with 12 bases between. In nucleotides, the CDR3 is TGCGCCAGCAGCTGGAAACGCGGGGCCTACGAGCAGTACTTC. This encodes CASSWKRGAYEQYF. The entire variable domain, with the rest obtained from reference TRBV5-1 and TRBJ2-7, is as follows: KAGVTQTPRYLIKTRGQQVTLSCSPISGHRSVSWYQQTPGQGLQFLFEYFSETQRNKGNFPGRFSGRQFSNSRSEMNVSTLELGDSALYLCASSWKRGAYEQYFGPGTRLTVT.

This CDR3 is CASSQSAGDETQYF. As DNA, the CDR3 is TGTGCCAGCAGCCAATCAGCCGGGGATGAGACCCAGTACTTC. The chain recombines TRBV16 with TRBJ2-5; a weak D match, TRBD2 (5 bases). The germline V gene has CDR1 KGHSY and CDR2 FQNENV. The CDR3 is 14 amino acids. The V end lost 0 bases, the J end lost 5 bases, and 10 bases lay between the germline ends.